This section outlines one T cell receptor beta chain sequence together with its context. As yet, its antigen is unknown. These data come from a study of T cell clonotyping in hematopoietic cell transplantation. Assay used: immunoSEQ multiplex PCR; TCRdb lists only in-frame clones, some missing. The table lists more than 40,000 clones, about 96% of them singletons. Study observations and caveats: Pathologically expanded recipient clonotypes increased progressively from day 30 to day 180 as diversity fell. At the given depth, recipient repertoires were over 95% de novo clonotypes.

This CDR3 region has 13 residues. Germline CDR1 is LNHDA and CDR2 is SQIVND (reference sequence). Trimming removed 4 bases at V and 3 bases at J, with 10 bases between. This sequence originates from a man aged 30 to 45 in good health. Some clones in this sample may be carry-over from other donors' samples. The chain uses TRBV19 and TRBJ2-7; D might be TRBD1 (6 bases). Input material: peripheral blood mononuclear cells. This chain's CDR3 is CASSTDRNYEQYF. Written as DNA, the CDR3 is TGTGCCAGTAGTACCGACAGGAACTACGAGCAGTACTTC. Full variable domain (missing parts from reference TRBV19 and TRBJ2-7): DGGITQSPKYLFRKEGQNVTLSCEQNLNHDAMYWYRQDPGQGLRLIYYSQIVNDFQKGDIAEGYSVSREKKESFPLTVTSAQKNPTAFYLCASSTDRNYEQYFGPGTRLTVT.